The T cell receptor (beta chain) under discussion was sequenced for a study of tumor and adjacent non-tumor tissue in lung cancer. Whole-study context: There were some 12 adenocarcinoma, a couple of squamous cell carcinoma and 1 small cell lung cancer cases.

The table lists this clonotype with many counts. Its antigen is not known. This CDR3 is built from 14 residues. The junction had 3 bases not matched to a gene; V was cut back by 2 bases and J by 3 bases. Germline V gene lookup returns CDR1 MGHRA and CDR2 YSYEKL. Study-wide results and caveats: Tumor tissue had significantly higher TCR diversity than normal lung.

No cell sorting was done before RNA was extracted from the tissue. Chemotherapy-naive patients with new lung cancer underwent thoracic surgery in China, August–late 2014. TCRbeta libraries were built with three rounds of nested PCR, modified from ARM-PCR. TCRdb fed the multiplex PCR reads into MiXCR, producing one record per CDR3 protein. Found here are 75,000 to 95,000 distinct CDR3 sequences, over 55% of them singletons; the top ten hold around 9.5%. The sequencing input was lung tumor tissue. The rearrangement uses TRBV4-1 and TRBJ2-7; 8 bases line up with TRBD1. This TCR came from a middle-aged woman with non-small cell lung cancer. CDR3 region: CASSQRTGHYEQYF. As DNA, the CDR3 is TGCGCCAGCAGCCAACGGACAGGGCACTACGAGCAGTACTTC.